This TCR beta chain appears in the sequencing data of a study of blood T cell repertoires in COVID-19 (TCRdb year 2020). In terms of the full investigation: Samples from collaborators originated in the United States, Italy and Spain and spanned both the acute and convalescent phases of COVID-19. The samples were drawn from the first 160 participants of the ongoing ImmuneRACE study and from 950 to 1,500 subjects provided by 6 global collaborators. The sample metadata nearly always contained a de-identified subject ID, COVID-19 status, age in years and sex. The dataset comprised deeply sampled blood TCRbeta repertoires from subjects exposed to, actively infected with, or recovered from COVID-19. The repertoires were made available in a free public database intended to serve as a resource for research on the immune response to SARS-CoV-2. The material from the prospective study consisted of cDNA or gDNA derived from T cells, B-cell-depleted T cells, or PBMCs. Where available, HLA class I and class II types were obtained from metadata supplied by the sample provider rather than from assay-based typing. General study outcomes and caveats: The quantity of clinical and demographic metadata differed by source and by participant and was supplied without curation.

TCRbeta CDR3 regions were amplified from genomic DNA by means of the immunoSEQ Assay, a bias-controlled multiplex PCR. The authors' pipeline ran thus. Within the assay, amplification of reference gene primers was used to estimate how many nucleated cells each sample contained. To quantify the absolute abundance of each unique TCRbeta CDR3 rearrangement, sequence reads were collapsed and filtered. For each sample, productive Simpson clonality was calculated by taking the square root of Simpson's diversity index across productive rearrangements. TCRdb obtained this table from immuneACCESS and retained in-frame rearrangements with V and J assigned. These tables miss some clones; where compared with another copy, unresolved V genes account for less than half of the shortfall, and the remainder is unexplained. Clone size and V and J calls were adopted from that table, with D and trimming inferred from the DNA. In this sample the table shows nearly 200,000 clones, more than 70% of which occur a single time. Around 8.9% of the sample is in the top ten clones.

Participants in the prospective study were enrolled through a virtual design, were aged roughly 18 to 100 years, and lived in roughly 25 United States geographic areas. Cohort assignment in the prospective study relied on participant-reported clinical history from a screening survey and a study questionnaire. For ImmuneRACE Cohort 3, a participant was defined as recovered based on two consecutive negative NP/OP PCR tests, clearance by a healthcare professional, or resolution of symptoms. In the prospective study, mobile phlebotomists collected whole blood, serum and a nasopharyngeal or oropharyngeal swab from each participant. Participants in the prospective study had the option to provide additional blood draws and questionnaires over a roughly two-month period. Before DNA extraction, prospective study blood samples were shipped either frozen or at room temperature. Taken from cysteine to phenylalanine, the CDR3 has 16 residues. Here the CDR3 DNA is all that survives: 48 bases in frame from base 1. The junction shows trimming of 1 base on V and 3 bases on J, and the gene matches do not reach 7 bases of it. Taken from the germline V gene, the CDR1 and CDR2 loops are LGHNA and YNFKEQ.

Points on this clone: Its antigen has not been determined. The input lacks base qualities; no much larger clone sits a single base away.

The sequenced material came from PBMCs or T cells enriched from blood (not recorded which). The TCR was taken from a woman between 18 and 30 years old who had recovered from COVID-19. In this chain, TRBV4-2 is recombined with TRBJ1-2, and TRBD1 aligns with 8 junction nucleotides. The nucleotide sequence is TGTGCCAGCAGCCAAGCCTTGACAGGGGCCCACTATGGCTACACCTTC. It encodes CASSQALTGAHYGYTF.